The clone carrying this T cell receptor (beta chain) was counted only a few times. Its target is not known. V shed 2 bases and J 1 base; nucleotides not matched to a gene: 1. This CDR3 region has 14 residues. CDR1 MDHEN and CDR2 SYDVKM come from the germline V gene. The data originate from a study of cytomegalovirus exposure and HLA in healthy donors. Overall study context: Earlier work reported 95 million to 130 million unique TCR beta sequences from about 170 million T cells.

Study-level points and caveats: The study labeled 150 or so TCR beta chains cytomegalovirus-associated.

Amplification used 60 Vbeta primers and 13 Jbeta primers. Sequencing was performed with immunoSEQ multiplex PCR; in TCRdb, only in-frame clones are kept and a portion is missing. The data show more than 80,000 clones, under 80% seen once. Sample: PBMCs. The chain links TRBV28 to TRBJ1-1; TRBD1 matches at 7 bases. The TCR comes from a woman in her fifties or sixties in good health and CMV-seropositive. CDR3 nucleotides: TGTGCCAGCAGTTTAACAGGGGCGAACACTGAAGCTTTCTTT. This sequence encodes CASSLTGANTEAFF. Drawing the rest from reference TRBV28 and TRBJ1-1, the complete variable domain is DVKVTQSSRYLVKRTGEKVFLECVQDMDHENMFWYRQDPGLGLRLIYFSYDVKMKEKGDIPEGYSVSREKKERFSLILESASTNQTSMYLCASSLTGANTEAFFGQGTRLTVV.